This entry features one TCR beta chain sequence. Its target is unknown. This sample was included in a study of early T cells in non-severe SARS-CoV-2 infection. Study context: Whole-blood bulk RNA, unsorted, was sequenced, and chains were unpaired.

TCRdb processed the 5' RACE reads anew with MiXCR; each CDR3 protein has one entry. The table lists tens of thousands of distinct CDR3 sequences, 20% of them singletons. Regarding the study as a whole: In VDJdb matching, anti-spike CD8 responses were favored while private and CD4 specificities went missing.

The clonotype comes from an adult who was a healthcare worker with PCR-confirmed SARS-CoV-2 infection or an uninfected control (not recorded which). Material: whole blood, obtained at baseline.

CDR3 in amino acids: CASSLDGLYQETQYF. CDR3 coding DNA: TGTGCCAGCAGCTTGGACGGGCTGTACCAAGAGACCCAGTACTTC. This chain uses TRBV5-5 with TRBJ2-5; D not resolved. CDR1 and CDR2 from the germline V gene are SGHKS and YYEKEE (reference sequence). Trimming left V 0 bases short and J 0 bases short, with 9 bases between. The CDR3 consists of 15 residues. Combining the CDR3 with reference TRBV5-5 and TRBJ2-5 gives the whole variable domain DAGVTQSPTHLIKTRGQQVTLRCSPISGHKSVSWYQQVLGQGPQFIFQYYEKEERGRGNFPDRFSARQFPNYSSELNVNALLLGDSALYLCASSLDGLYQETQYFGPGTRLLVL.